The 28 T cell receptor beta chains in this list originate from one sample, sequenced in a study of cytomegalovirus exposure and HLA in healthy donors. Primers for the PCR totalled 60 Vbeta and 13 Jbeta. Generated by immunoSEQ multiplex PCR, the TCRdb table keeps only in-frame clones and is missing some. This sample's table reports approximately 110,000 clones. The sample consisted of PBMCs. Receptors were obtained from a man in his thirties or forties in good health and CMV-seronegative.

CDR3 protein: CASSSRGDEQFF. CDR3 DNA sequence: TGTGCCAGCAGCTCCCGGGGGGATGAGCAGTTCTTC. The chain is built from TRBV7-9 and TRBJ2-1, with 7 bases lining up with TRBD2. This CDR3 is 12 amino acids long. Germline CDR1 is SEHNR and CDR2 is FQNEAQ (reference sequence). The ends lost 4 bases at V and 8 bases at J; junction bases unmatched: 2.

CDR3 bases: TGTGCCAGCAGCTTAGTCTCCGGGACAGTACTTAATGAGCAGTTCTTC. Amino acids: CASSLVSGTVLNEQFF. The chain combines TRBV11-2 with TRBJ2-1; TRBD1 aligns across 7 bases. J was trimmed by 7 bases and V by 1 base; bases with no gene match: 10. Germline assignment: CDR1 SGHAT and CDR2 FQNNGV. The CDR3 is 16 residues long.

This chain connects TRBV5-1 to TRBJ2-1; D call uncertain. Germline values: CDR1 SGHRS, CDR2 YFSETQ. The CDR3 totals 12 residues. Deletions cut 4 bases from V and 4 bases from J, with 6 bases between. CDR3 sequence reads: CASSQNYNEQFF. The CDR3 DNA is TGCGCCAGCAGCCAAAATTACAATGAGCAGTTCTTC.

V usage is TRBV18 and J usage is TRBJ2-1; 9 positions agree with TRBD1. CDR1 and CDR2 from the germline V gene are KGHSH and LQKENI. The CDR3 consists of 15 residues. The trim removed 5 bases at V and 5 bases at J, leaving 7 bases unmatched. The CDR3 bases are TGTGCCAGCTCAAGTGGACAGGGGTCCAACAATGAGCAGTTCTTC. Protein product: CASSSGQGSNNEQFF.

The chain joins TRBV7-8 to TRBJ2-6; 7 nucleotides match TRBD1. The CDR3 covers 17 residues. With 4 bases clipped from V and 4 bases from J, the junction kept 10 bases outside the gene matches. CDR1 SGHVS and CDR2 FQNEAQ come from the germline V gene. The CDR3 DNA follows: TGTGCCAGCAGCTCTCGACAGACAGGGATAGGGGCCAACGTCCTGACTTTC. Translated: CASSSRQTGIGANVLTF. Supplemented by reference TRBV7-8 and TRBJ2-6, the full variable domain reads GAGVSQSPRYKVAKRGQDVALRCDPISGHVSLFWYQQALGQGPEFLTYFQNEAQLDKSGLPSDRFFAERPEGSVSTLKIQRTQQEDSAVYLCASSSRQTGIGANVLTFGAGSRLTVL.

The chain's CDR3 is CASSPLAGMTDTQYF. The CDR3 coding sequence is TGTGCCAGCAGCCCGCTAGCGGGGATGACAGATACGCAGTATTTT. This chain joins TRBV14 and TRBJ2-3, with TRBD2 matching over 9 bases. The germline gives CDR1 SGHDN, CDR2 FVKESK. CDR3 length equals 15 residues. V dropped 4 bases and J dropped 3; count of bases not matched to a gene: 5.

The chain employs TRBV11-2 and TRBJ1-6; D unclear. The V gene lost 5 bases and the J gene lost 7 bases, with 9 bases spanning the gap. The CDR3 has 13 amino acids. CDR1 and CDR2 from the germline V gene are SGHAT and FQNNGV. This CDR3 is CASSPTSNSPLHF. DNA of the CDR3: TGTGCCAGCAGCCCGACTTCGAATTCACCCCTCCACTTT.

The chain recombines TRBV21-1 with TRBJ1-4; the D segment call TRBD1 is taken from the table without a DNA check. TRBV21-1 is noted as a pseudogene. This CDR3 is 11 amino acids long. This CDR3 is CASGLEEKLFF. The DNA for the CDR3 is TGTGCCAGCGGCCTCGAAGAAAAACTGTTTTTT.

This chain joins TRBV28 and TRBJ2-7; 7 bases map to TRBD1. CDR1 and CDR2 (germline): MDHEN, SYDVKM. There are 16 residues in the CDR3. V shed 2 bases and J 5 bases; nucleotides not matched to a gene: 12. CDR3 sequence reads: CASSLPSDRVPNEQYF. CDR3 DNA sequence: TGTGCCAGCAGTTTACCCAGCGACAGGGTTCCAAACGAGCAGTACTTC.

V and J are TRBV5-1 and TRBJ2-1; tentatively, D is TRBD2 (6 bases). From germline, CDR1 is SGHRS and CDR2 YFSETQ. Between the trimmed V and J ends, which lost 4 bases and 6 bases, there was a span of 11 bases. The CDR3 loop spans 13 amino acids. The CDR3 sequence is CASSVGTLNEQFF. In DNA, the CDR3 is TGCGCCAGCAGCGTCGGGACTCTCAATGAGCAGTTCTTC.

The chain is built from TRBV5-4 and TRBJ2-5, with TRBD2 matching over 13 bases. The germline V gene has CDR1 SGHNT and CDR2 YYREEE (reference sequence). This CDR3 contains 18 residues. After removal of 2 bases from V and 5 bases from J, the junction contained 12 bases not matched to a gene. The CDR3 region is CASSFGTSGRARGETQYF. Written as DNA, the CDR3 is TGTGCCAGCAGCTTCGGAACTAGCGGGAGGGCGAGGGGCGAGACCCAGTACTTC.

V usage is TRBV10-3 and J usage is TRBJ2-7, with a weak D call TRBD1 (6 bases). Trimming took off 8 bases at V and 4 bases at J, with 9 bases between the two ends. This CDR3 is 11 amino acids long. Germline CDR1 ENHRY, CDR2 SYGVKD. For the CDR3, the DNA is TGTGCCATCGGGGGCAAATACGAGCAGTACTTC. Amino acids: CAIGGKYEQYF.

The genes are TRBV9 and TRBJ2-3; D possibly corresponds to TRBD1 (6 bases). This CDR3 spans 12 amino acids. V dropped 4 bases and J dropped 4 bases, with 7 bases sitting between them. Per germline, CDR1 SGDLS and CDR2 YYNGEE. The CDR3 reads CASSPGADTQYF. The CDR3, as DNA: TGTGCCAGCAGCCCAGGGGCAGATACGCAGTATTTT.

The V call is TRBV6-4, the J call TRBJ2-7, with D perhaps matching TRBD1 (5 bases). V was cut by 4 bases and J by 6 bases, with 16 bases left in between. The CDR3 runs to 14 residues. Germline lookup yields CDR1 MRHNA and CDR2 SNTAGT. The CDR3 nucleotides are TGTGCCAGCAGTGCCTCTAGGGGCCCCTGCGAGCAGTACTTC. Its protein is CASSASRGPCEQYF.

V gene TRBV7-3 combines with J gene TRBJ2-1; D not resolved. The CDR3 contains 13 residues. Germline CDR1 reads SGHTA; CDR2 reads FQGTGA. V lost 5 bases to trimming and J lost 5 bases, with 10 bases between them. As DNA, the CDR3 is TGTGCCAGCAGCCGAAACCCGGACAATGAGCAGTTCTTC. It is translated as CASSRNPDNEQFF. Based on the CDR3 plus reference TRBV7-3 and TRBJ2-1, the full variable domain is GAGVSQTPSNKVTEKGKYVELRCDPISGHTALYWYRQSLGQGPEFLIYFQGTGAADDSGLPNDRFFAVRPEGSVSTLKIQRTERGDSAVYLCASSRNPDNEQFFGPGTRLTVL.

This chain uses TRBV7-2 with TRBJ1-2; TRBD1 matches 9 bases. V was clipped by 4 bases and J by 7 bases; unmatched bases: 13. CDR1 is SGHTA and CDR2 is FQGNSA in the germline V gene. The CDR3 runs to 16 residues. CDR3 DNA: TGTGCCAGCAGCTCGTCCCCGGGACAGGGCGGTATTGGCTACACCTTC. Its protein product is CASSSSPGQGGIGYTF.

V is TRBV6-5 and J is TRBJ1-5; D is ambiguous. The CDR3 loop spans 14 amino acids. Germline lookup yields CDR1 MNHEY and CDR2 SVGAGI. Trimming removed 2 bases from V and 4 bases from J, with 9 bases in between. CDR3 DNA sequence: TGTGCCAGCAGTTACGGGCCTGTTAATCAGCCCCAGCATTTT. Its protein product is CASSYGPVNQPQHF.

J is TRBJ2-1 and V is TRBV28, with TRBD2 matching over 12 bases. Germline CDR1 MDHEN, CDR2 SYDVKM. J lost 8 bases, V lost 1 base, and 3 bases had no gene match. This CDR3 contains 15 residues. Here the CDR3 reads CASSLLTSGSHEQFF. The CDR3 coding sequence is TGTGCCAGCAGTTTATTGACTAGCGGGAGCCATGAGCAGTTCTTC.

CDR3 region: CAIPDRRRVNGYTF. The CDR3 nucleotides are TGTGCCATTCCGGACAGGCGCAGGGTTAATGGCTACACCTTC. V is TRBV13 and J is TRBJ1-2, with TRBD1 matching 7 bases. Germline V gene sequence: CDR1 PRHDT, CDR2 FYEKMQ (reference sequence). CDR3 size: 14 residues. V trimming: 10 bases; J trimming: 6 bases; junction bases outside the gene matches: 14.

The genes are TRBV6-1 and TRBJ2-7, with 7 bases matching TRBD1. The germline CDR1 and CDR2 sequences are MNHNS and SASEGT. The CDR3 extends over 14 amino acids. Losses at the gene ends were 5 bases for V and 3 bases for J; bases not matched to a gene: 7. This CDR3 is CASSKDRIGYEQYF. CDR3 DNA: TGTGCCAGCAGTAAGGACAGGATAGGCTACGAGCAGTACTTC.

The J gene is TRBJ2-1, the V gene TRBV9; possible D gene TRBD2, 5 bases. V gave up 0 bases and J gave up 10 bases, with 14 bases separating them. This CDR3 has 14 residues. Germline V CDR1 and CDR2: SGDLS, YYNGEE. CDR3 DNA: TGTGCCAGCAGCGTAGGTCGGACTTTCAGGGAGCAGTTCTTC. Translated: CASSVGRTFREQFF.

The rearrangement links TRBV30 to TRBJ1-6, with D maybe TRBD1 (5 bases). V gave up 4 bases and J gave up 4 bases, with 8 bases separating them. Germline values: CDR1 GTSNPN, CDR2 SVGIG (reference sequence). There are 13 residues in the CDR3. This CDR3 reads CAWTGDYNSPLHF. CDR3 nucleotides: TGTGCCTGGACGGGGGATTATAATTCACCCCTCCACTTT.

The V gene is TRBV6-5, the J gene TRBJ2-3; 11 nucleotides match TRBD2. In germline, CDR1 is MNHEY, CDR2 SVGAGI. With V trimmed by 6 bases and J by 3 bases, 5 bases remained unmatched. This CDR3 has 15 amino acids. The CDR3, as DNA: TGTGCCAGCAGCATCGGGACTAGCGGAACAGATACGCAGTATTTT. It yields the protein CASSIGTSGTDTQYF.

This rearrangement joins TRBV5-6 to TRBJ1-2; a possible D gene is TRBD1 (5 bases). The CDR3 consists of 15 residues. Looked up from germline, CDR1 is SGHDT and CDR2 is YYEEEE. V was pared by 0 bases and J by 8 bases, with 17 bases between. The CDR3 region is CASSLVYVPGDGYTF. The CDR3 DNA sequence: TGTGCCAGCAGCTTGGTTTACGTACCGGGGGACGGCTACACCTTC.

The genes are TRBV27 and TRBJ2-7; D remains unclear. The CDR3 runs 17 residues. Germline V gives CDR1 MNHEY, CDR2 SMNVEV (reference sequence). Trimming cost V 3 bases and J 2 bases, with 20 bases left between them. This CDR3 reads CASSFRQTAYSTYEQYF. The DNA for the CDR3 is TGTGCCAGCAGTTTCCGACAAACGGCCTACTCGACCTACGAGCAGTACTTC.

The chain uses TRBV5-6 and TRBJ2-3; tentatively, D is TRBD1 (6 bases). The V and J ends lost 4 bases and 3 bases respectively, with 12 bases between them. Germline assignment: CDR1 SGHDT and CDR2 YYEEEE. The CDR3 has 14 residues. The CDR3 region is CASSRPTGTDTQYF. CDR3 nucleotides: TGTGCCAGCAGCCGACCTACAGGGACAGATACGCAGTATTTT. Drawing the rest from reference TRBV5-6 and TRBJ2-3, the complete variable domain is DAGVTQSPTHLIKTRGQQVTLRCSPKSGHDTVSWYQQALGQGPQFIFQYYEEEERQRGNFPDRFSGHQFPNYSSELNVNALLLGDSALYLCASSRPTGTDTQYFGPGTRLTVL.

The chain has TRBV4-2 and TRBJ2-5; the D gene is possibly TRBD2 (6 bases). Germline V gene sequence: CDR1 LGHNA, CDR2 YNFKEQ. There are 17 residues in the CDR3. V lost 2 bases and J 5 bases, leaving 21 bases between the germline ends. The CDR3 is CASSQRDSTGSGETQYF. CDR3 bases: TGTGCCAGCAGCCAACGGGACTCAACCGGTTCGGGCGAGACCCAGTACTTC.

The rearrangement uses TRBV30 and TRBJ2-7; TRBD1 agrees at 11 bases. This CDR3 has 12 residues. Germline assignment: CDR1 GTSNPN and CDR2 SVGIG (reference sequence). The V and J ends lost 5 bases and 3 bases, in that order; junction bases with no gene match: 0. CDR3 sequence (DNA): TGTGCCTGGGGGACAGGGGGCTACGAGCAGTACTTC. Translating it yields CAWGTGGYEQYF.